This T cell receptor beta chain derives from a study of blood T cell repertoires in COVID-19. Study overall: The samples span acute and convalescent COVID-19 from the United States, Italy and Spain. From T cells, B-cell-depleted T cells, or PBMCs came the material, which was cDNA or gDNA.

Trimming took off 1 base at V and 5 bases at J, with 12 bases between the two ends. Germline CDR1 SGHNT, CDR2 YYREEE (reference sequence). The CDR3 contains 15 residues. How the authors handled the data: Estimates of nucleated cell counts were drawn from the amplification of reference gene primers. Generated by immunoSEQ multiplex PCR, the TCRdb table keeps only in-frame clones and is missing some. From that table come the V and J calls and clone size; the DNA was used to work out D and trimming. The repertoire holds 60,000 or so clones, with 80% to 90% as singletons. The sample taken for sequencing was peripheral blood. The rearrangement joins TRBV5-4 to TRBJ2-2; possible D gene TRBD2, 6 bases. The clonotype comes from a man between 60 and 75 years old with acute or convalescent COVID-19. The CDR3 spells CASSLMAGRTGELFF. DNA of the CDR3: TGTGCCAGCAGCTTGATGGCGGGGAGAACCGGGGAGCTGTTTTTT.